The 9 T cell receptor beta chains reported below all come from one sample, sequenced in a study of shared clonotypes between healthy human individuals. Clones were read by immunoSEQ multiplex PCR, and TCRdb kept only the in-frame ones, dropping some. This sample has around 370,000 clones, with about 97% found just once. Material for sequencing was memory CD8+ T cells sorted from blood. Subset: CD45RO+ cells pooled with CCR7-negative TemRA cells. These TCRs come from a man aged 25-45 years in good health.

To note about this clone: This sample also contains other DNA sequences that code for the same CDR3. The rearrangement joins TRBV5-1 to TRBJ1-1, with unresolved D. Per the germline V gene, CDR1 is SGHRS and CDR2 is YFSETQ. The CDR3 runs 13 residues. Trimming left V 0 bases short and J 4 bases short, with 7 bases between. The CDR3 region is CASSLAGSTEAFF. The CDR3 DNA reads TGCGCCAGCAGCTTGGCTGGGAGCACTGAAGCTTTCTTT. The full variable domain, rest sourced from reference TRBV5-1 and TRBJ1-1, is KAGVTQTPRYLIKTRGQQVTLSCSPISGHRSVSWYQQTPGQGLQFLFEYFSETQRNKGNFPGRFSGRQFSNSRSEMNVSTLELGDSALYLCASSLAGSTEAFFGQGTRLTVV.

This sequence joins TRBV28 and TRBJ2-7; 12 bases match TRBD2. Germline-derived CDR1 and CDR2 are MDHEN and SYDVKM. With V trimmed by 5 bases and J by 3 bases, 5 bases remained unmatched. The CDR3 is 15 amino acids. CDR3 DNA: TGTGCCAGCAGTCTCGGACTAGCGGGGCTCTACGAGCAGTACTTC. This codes for CASSLGLAGLYEQYF. The variable domain in full, with the rest retrieved from reference TRBV28 and TRBJ2-7, is DVKVTQSSRYLVKRTGEKVFLECVQDMDHENMFWYRQDPGLGLRLIYFSYDVKMKEKGDIPEGYSVSREKKERFSLILESASTNQTSMYLCASSLGLAGLYEQYFGPGTRLTVT.

The DNA of the CDR3 is TGTGCCAGCAGTGAGAAAACCGGGACAGGGTCGCGGGAGCAGTACTTC. As protein: CASSEKTGTGSREQYF. The genes are TRBV6-1 and TRBJ2-7, with 9 positions matching TRBD1. Germline trimming cut 3 bases from V and 7 bases from J; bases unmatched to any gene: 13. The CDR3 extends over 16 amino acids. Germline values: CDR1 MNHNS, CDR2 SASEGT.

This chain links TRBV19 with TRBJ1-2; tentatively, D is TRBD1 (5 bases). Germline values: CDR1 LNHDA, CDR2 SQIVND (reference sequence). V was cut by 5 bases and J by 8 bases, with 15 bases left in between. There are 13 residues in the CDR3. CDR3 nucleotide sequence: TGTGCCAGTAGTTTCAGGGACTTGTTGGGCTACACCTTC. This gives the protein CASSFRDLLGYTF. Filled out from reference TRBV19 and TRBJ1-2, the complete variable domain reads DGGITQSPKYLFRKEGQNVTLSCEQNLNHDAMYWYRQDPGQGLRLIYYSQIVNDFQKGDIAEGYSVSREKKESFPLTVTSAQKNPTAFYLCASSFRDLLGYTFGSGTRLTVV.

The table lists this clone with a count of one. This chain connects TRBV6-1 to TRBJ1-5; 7 bases are a match to TRBD1. The CDR3 runs 15 residues. Germline trimming cut 4 bases from V and 4 bases from J; bases unmatched to any gene: 7. The germline gives CDR1 MNHNS, CDR2 SASEGT. The CDR3 DNA reads TGTGCCAGCAGTGCTCGGACAGGCCTAAATCAGCCCCAGCATTTT. Protein sequence: CASSARTGLNQPQHF.

The chain has TRBV2 and TRBJ2-3, with TRBD2 matching over 10 bases. The V and J ends lost 6 bases and 5 bases, in that order; junction bases with no gene match: 8. There are 15 residues in the CDR3. Per the germline V gene, CDR1 is SNHLY and CDR2 is FYNNEI. CDR3 amino acids: CASRTGTSVGDTQYF. CDR3 DNA: TGTGCCAGCAGGACCGGGACTAGCGTGGGAGATACGCAGTATTTT.

V usage is TRBV4-2 and J usage is TRBJ2-1, with D uncertain. Germline V gives CDR1 LGHNA, CDR2 YNFKEQ. The CDR3 totals 13 residues. With 0 bases removed from V and 9 bases from J, the gap between germline ends came to 9 bases. The CDR3 nucleotides read TGTGCCAGCAGCCAAGATTCCCGCGGTGAGCAGTTCTTC. Encoded protein: CASSQDSRGEQFF.

This clone showed up just once. The CDR3 bases are TGTGCCAGCAGTTTGGGTGGCAGGGGGTTCGATGAGCAGTTCTTC. The encoded protein is CASSLGGRGFDEQFF. The V gene is TRBV27, the J gene TRBJ2-1; 7 nucleotides agree with TRBD1. The germline gives CDR1 MNHEY, CDR2 SMNVEV (reference sequence). Trimming at V came to 3 bases and at J to 8 bases, leaving 10 bases not matched to a gene. This CDR3 is built from 15 residues.

V usage is TRBV2 and J usage is TRBJ2-1; a weak D match, TRBD2 (5 bases). V lost 4 bases, J lost 7 bases, and 5 bases lay in between. This CDR3 contains 11 residues. The germline V gene has CDR1 SNHLY and CDR2 FYNNEI. The CDR3 loop is CASSGENEQFF. CDR3 nucleotide sequence: TGTGCCAGCAGTGGGGAGAATGAGCAGTTCTTC.